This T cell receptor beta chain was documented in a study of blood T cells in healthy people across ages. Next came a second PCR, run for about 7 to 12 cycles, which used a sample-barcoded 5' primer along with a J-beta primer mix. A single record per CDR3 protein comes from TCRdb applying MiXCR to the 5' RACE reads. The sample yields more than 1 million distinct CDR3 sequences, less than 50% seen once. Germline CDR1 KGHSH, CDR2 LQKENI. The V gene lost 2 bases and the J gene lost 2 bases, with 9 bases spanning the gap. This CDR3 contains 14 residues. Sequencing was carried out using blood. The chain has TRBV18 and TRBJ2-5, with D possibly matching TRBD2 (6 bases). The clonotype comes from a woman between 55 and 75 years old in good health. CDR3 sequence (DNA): TGTGCCAGCTCACCAACGGGGGAACAAGAGACCCAGTACTTC. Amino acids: CASSPTGEQETQYF.